One and the same sample provided the 17 T cell receptor beta chains below, sequenced in a study of blood T cell repertoires in COVID-19. Clones were sequenced by immunoSEQ multiplex PCR, and TCRdb holds only the in-frame ones, with some missing. The sample includes about 200,000 clones, about nine tenths of them seen just once. The sample consisted of peripheral blood. All receptors derive from a man between 50 and 59 years old with acute or convalescent COVID-19.

The gene calls are TRBV18 and TRBJ2-7; weak D call: TRBD2 (6 bases). The CDR3 loop spans 13 amino acids. The germline V gene has CDR1 KGHSH and CDR2 LQKENI. The CDR3: CGTGLREPYEQYV. The CDR3 bases are TGTGGAACGGGACTCCGAGAACCTTACGAGCAGTACGTC.

The rearrangement uses TRBV5-1 and TRBJ1-4; TRBD1 matches 7 bases. J lost 3 bases, V lost 5 bases, and 4 bases had no gene match. Germline lookup yields CDR1 SGHRS and CDR2 YFSETQ. This CDR3 comprises 14 residues. The DNA for the CDR3 is TGCGCCAGCAGTAGGGACAGTTCTAATGAAAAACTGTTTTTT. Its protein product is CASSRDSSNEKLFF.

The J gene is TRBJ1-6, the V gene TRBV2, with D possibly matching TRBD1 (5 bases). The CDR3 sequence is 13 residues long. CDR1 is SNHLY and CDR2 is FYNNEI in the germline V gene. Trimming cost V 8 bases and J 5 bases, with 10 bases left between them. In DNA form, the CDR3 reads TGTGCCAGCCGGGACTTCGATAATTCACCCCTCCACTTT. Translating gives CASRDFDNSPLHF.

The chain recombines TRBV15 with TRBJ1-2; D may be TRBD1 (5 bases). This CDR3 has 13 residues. CDR1 and CDR2 (germline): LNHNV, YYDKDF (reference sequence). Trimming took 0 bases from V and 6 from J, leaving 8 bases between them. CDR3 bases: TGTGCCACCAGCAGAGATCGGGGGGATGGCTACACCTTC. Residues: CATSRDRGDGYTF.

This chain uses TRBV6-5 with TRBJ1-3; 7 nucleotides align to TRBD1. Germline CDR1 is MNHEY and CDR2 is SVGAGI. The V and J ends lost 0 bases and 4 bases, in that order; junction bases with no gene match: 3. The length of the CDR3 is 15 residues. This CDR3 is CASSYSGQYGNTIYF. The CDR3 bases are TGTGCCAGCAGTTACTCGGGACAGTACGGAAACACCATATATTTT.

The J gene is TRBJ1-6, the V gene TRBV4-1; a weak D match, TRBD1 (6 bases). The CDR3 has 17 amino acids. The germline V gene has CDR1 MGHRA and CDR2 YSYEKL. V was cut by 4 bases and J by 0 bases, with 13 bases left in between. The CDR3 protein is CASSPFDRSSYNSPLHF. In nucleotides, the CDR3 is TGCGCCAGCAGCCCCTTCGACAGGAGCTCCTATAATTCACCCCTCCACTTT.

This clone showed up just a few times. This chain joins TRBV5-1 and TRBJ2-5, with 7 bases fitting TRBD2. Germline V gene lookup returns CDR1 SGHRS and CDR2 YFSETQ. Trimming cost V 0 bases and J 1 base; bases outside gene matches: 3. The CDR3 runs to 15 residues. The CDR3 region has the DNA TGCGCCAGCAGCTTGGGTGGACTAGTCCAAGAGACCCAGTACTTC. It is translated as CASSLGGLVQETQYF.

J is TRBJ2-1 and V is TRBV28; TRBD2 matches at 11 bases. V dropped 6 bases and J dropped 8; count of bases not matched to a gene: 9. CDR1 is MDHEN, CDR2 SYDVKM, per germline. The CDR3 sequence is 15 residues long. The CDR3 region is CASSTRLAGIYEQFF. CDR3 nucleotides: TGTGCCAGCAGCACTCGACTAGCGGGAATCTATGAGCAGTTCTTC. The variable domain in full, completed from reference TRBV28 and TRBJ2-1, reads DVKVTQSSRYLVKRTGEKVFLECVQDMDHENMFWYRQDPGLGLRLIYFSYDVKMKEKGDIPEGYSVSREKKERFSLILESASTNQTSMYLCASSTRLAGIYEQFFGPGTRLTVL.

V is TRBV19 and J is TRBJ1-5, with 7 bases lining up with TRBD1. CDR1 LNHDA and CDR2 SQIVND come from the germline V gene (reference sequence). V shed 6 bases, J shed 6 bases, and the junction held 11 bases outside the gene matches. This CDR3 is 15 amino acids long. The CDR3 bases are TGTGCCAGTAGCACCACCGACAGGGTCGGTCAGCCCCAGCATTTT. It codes for CASSTTDRVGQPQHF.

A few counts support this clone. The V call is TRBV14, the J call TRBJ2-6; D call uncertain. CDR3 size: 13 residues. V was pared by 1 base and J by 8 bases, with 6 bases between. Germline V gene sequence: CDR1 SGHDN, CDR2 FVKESK. In DNA form, the CDR3 reads TGTGCCAGCAGCCAAGTATGGCCCAACGTCCTGACTTTC. Protein product: CASSQVWPNVLTF.

This clone was counted at least ten times. V gene TRBV15 combines with J gene TRBJ2-7; D possibly corresponds to TRBD2 (5 bases). Deletions cut 5 bases from V and 3 bases from J, with 20 bases between. CDR3 length: 16 residues. Germline V gene sequence: CDR1 LNHNV, CDR2 YYDKDF (reference sequence). The CDR3 loop is CATSDDFLATSYEQYF. The CDR3 region has the DNA TGTGCCACCAGCGACGACTTTCTAGCAACTAGCTACGAGCAGTACTTC.

V and J are TRBV11-2 and TRBJ1-6, with D unresolved. The CDR3 has 14 amino acids. Germline V gives CDR1 SGHAT, CDR2 FQNNGV. V lost 1 base, J lost 7 bases, and 8 bases lay in between. The DNA for the CDR3 is TGTGCCAGCAGCTTAGGTCCAGAAAATTCACCCCTCCACTTT. It translates to CASSLGPENSPLHF. Looking up the rest from reference TRBV11-2 and TRBJ1-6 gives the full variable domain: EAGVAQSPRYKIIEKRQSVAFWCNPISGHATLYWYQQILGQGPKLLIQFQNNGVVDDSQLPKDRFSAERLKGVDSTLKIQPAKLEDSAVYLCASSLGPENSPLHFGNGTRLTVT.

The V call is TRBV18, the J call TRBJ2-7; D is uncertain. This CDR3 is 12 amino acids long. V lost 1 base, J lost 2 bases, and 3 bases lay in between. The germline CDR1 and CDR2 sequences are KGHSH and LQKENI. The CDR3, as DNA: TGTGCCAGCTCACCACAGCCCTACGAGCAGTACTTC. Translating gives CASSPQPYEQYF.

The V call is TRBV21-1, the J call TRBJ1-1; the table assigns TRBD1, which was not confirmed against the DNA. TRBV21-1 is an annotated pseudogene. The CDR3 sequence is 16 residues long. The CDR3 loop reads CASRTTDRGRNTEAFF. The DNA for the CDR3 is TGTGCCAGCAGAACCACCGACAGGGGGCGGAACACTGAAGCTTTCTTT.

The chain couples TRBV28 to TRBJ1-2; D is unresolved. V was shortened by 4 bases and J by 1 base, with 13 bases between the two germline ends. Germline V gives CDR1 MDHEN, CDR2 SYDVKM. The CDR3 consists of 15 residues. The CDR3 nucleotides read TGTGCCAGCAGTTCGCACAAAGTTGGTAACTATGGCTACACCTTC. Protein: CASSSHKVGNYGYTF.

The rearrangement uses TRBV7-9 and TRBJ2-2, with 10 bases lining up with TRBD1. CDR3 length: 17 amino acids. CDR1 is SEHNR, CDR2 FQNEAQ, per germline (reference sequence). V lost 5 bases, J lost 5 bases, and 11 bases stayed unmatched. CDR3 in amino acids: CASSPDRGRILTGELFF. For the CDR3, the DNA is TGTGCCAGCAGCCCAGACAGGGGGCGCATCTTAACCGGGGAGCTGTTTTTT.

This chain links TRBV7-2 with TRBJ2-5; D is perhaps TRBD2 (5 bases). Trimming took off 4 bases at V and 7 bases at J, with 16 bases between the two ends. The V gene's germline CDR1 is SGHTA and CDR2 FQGNSA. The CDR3 is 14 residues long. The CDR3 reads CASSSRTESGTQYF. CDR3 DNA sequence: TGTGCCAGCAGCTCTCGGACTGAATCCGGGACCCAGTACTTC. Looking up the rest from reference TRBV7-2 and TRBJ2-5 gives the full variable domain: GAGVSQSPSNKVTEKGKDVELRCDPISGHTALYWYRQSLGQGLEFLIYFQGNSAPDKSGLPSDRFSAERTGGSVSTLTIQRTQQEDSAVYLCASSSRTESGTQYFGPGTRLLVL.